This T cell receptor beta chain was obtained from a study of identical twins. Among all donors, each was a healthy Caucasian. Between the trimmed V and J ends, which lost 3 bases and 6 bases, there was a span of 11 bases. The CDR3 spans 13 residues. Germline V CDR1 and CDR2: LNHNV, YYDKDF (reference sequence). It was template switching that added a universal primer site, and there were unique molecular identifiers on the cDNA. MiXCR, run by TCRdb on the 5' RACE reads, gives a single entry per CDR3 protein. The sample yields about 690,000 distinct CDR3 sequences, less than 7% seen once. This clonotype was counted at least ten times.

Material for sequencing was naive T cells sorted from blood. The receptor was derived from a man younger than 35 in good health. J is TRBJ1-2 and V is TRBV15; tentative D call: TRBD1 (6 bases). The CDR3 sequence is CATSREQGNGYTF. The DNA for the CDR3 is TGTGCCACCAGCAGGGAACAGGGAAATGGCTACACCTTC.